This T cell receptor (beta chain) was captured in a study of blood T cell repertoires in COVID-19. Overall study: Sources were T cells, B-cell-depleted T cells, or PBMCs; the material itself was cDNA or gDNA.

Profiled with immunoSEQ multiplex PCR; TCRdb holds only in-frame clones, not every one. The data show some 70,000 clones, 80% to 90% seen once. This CDR3 is built from 15 residues. Looked up from germline, CDR1 is SGDLS and CDR2 is YYNGEE. The ends were cut back, 0 bases at V and 4 bases at J, with 11 bases in the middle. The receptor was isolated from a young man with acute or convalescent COVID-19. Material: peripheral blood. The gene calls are TRBV9 and TRBJ1-5; maybe TRBD1 (6 bases). CDR3 loop: CASSVGAQGNQPQHF. DNA of the CDR3: TGTGCCAGCAGCGTAGGTGCCCAGGGGAATCAGCCCCAGCATTTT.